Listed here is a single TCR beta chain. Its cognate antigen is unknown. The sample originates from a study of cytomegalovirus exposure and HLA in healthy donors. Points from the study as a whole: A later analysis linked a missense variant in DCLRE1C to the trimming of TCR beta V and J genes.

Researchers ran the PCR with 60 Vbeta and 13 Jbeta primers. Sequencing was performed with immunoSEQ multiplex PCR; in TCRdb, only in-frame clones are kept and a portion is missing. The table includes around 120,000 clones, roughly 82% detected once. The CDR3 spans 18 residues. Germline loops: CDR1 SGDLS, CDR2 YYNGEE. V lost 0 bases, J lost 5 bases, and 8 bases stayed unmatched. The origin of this receptor is a man aged 50 to 60 in good health and CMV-seronegative. The chain recombines TRBV9 with TRBJ2-2; 12 bases map to TRBD2. The sequencing input was PBMCs. CDR3 nucleotides: TGTGCCAGCAGCGTAGCCCTCGGGCTAGCGGGGGGGACCGGGGAGCTGTTTTTT. This gives the protein CASSVALGLAGGTGELFF.